The TCR beta chain described here comes from a study of technical replicates of blood from a handful of donors. V lost 3 bases and J lost 1; bases outside the gene matches: 7. The CDR3 sequence is 15 residues long. Germline V gene data show CDR1 as SGHNT and CDR2 as YYREEE (reference sequence). Generated by immunoSEQ multiplex PCR, the TCRdb table keeps only in-frame clones and is missing some. The sample lists around 77,000 clones, 80% to 95% occurring once. The receptor was derived from a human donor in good health. The chain has TRBV5-4 and TRBJ2-7; 7 bases are a match to TRBD1. Sequencing was performed on T cells isolated from PBMCs. The CDR3 loop is CASSSQTGASYEQYF. In nucleotides, the CDR3 is TGTGCCAGCAGCTCCCAAACAGGGGCGTCCTACGAGCAGTACTTC.